This TCR beta chain was identified in a study of blood T cell repertoires in COVID-19. Overall study: In each case, the material was cDNA or gDNA derived from T cells, B-cell-depleted T cells, or PBMCs.

The data were produced by immunoSEQ multiplex PCR, yet TCRdb's version contains in-frame clones alone and is incomplete. The repertoire includes 220,000 or so clones, 70% to 85% of them detected once, and under 1.5% sits in the top ten. Germline trimming cut 6 bases from V and 1 base from J; bases unmatched to any gene: 10. The CDR3 consists of 15 residues. Germline assignment: CDR1 SGHRS and CDR2 YFSETQ. Sequencing used PBMCs or T cells enriched from blood (not recorded which). The V and J genes are TRBV5-1 and TRBJ2-7, with 7 bases fitting TRBD1. This sequence was found in a middle-aged woman with acute COVID-19. The DNA of the CDR3 is TGCGCCAGCACGAACCGACAGGGACAATCCTACGAGCAGTACTTC. Translated, it gives CASTNRQGQSYEQYF.